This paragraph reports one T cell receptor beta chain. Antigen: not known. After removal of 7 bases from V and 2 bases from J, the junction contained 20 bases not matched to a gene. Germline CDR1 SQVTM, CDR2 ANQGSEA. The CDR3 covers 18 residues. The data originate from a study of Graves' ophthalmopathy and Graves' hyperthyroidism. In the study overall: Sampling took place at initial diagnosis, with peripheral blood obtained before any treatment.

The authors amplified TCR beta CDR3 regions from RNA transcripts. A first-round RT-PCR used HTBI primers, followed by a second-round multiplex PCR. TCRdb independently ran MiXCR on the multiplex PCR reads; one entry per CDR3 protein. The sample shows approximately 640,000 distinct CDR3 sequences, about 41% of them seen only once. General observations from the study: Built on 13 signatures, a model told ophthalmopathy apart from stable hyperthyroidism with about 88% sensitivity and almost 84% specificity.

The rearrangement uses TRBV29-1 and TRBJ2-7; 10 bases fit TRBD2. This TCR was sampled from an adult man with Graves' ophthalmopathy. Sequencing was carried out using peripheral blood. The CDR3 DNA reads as TGCAGCGACACTACAGATAACAAGACTAGCGGGCCCGCCTACGAGCAGTACTTC. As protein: CSDTTDNKTSGPAYEQYF.